One sample yielded the 15 T cell receptor beta chains listed below, sequenced in a study of spatial heterogeneity in lung cancer. One entry per CDR3 protein results from TCRdb running MiXCR on the 5' RACE reads. The sample lists approximately 13,000 distinct CDR3 sequences; around 5.2% were seen once. The time point: sample taken at primary tumor resection. The input material, whole RNA from tumor, nontumor lung or frozen PBMC, was sequenced unsorted. This specimen was lung tumor tissue, taken at surgery. Receptor source: a human donor with early-stage non-small cell lung cancer.

This clonotype was seen at least ten times. This beta chain is an unintended read in a library built for alpha chains; its size means little. V gene TRBV24-1 combines with J gene TRBJ2-1; 10 positions match TRBD2. Germline V lookup: CDR1 KGHDR, CDR2 SFDVKD. CDR3 size: 16 residues. V trimming: 5 bases; J trimming: 8 bases; junction bases outside the gene matches: 11. CDR3 sequence (DNA): TGTGCCACCAGTGGAGGGTTAGCGGGAGGTTTGGATGAGCAGTTCTTC. Translation gives CATSGGLAGGLDEQFF.

The sample holds many counts of this clonotype. The library was prepared for alpha chains; this beta chain is a stray read, so its frequency means little. This sequence joins TRBV30 and TRBJ1-3; maybe TRBD1 (5 bases). In germline, CDR1 is GTSNPN, CDR2 SVGIG (reference sequence). Trimming removed 2 bases at V and 3 bases at J, with 14 bases between. The CDR3 is 15 residues long. CDR3 sequence reads: CAWSLGTMYGNTIYF. CDR3 DNA: TGTGCCTGGAGTTTGGGGACCATGTATGGAAACACCATATATTTT.

This clonotype was counted many times. This beta chain represents an off-target read in a library built for alpha chains; its size is of limited meaning. The chain couples TRBV30 to TRBJ1-5; D is ambiguous. CDR1 is GTSNPN, CDR2 SVGIG, per germline (reference sequence). Trimming removed 2 bases at V and 5 bases at J, with 13 bases between. The CDR3 extends over 14 amino acids. The CDR3 loop reads CAWSRDINHQPQHF. In DNA form, the CDR3 reads TGTGCCTGGAGTAGAGACATTAATCATCAGCCCCAGCATTTT.

This clonotype qualifies as medium-sized. Little can be read into the size of this beta chain, an off-target read in a library designed for alpha chains. The chain uses TRBV7-2 and TRBJ2-5, with 10 nucleotides matching TRBD1. Germline values: CDR1 SGHTA, CDR2 FQGNSA. The ends lost 4 bases at V and 4 bases at J; junction bases unmatched: 6. The CDR3 extends over 15 amino acids. The CDR3 spells CASSSYRTGGETQYF. The CDR3 DNA reads as TGTGCCAGCAGCTCATACCGGACAGGGGGAGAGACCCAGTACTTC.

This clonotype was counted many times. A library made for alpha chains picked up this beta chain off target, so its size means little. V usage is TRBV7-6 and J usage is TRBJ2-1, with 9 bases identical to TRBD2. The ends lost 1 base at V and 7 bases at J; junction bases unmatched: 8. The CDR3 extends over 16 amino acids. CDR1 and CDR2 from the germline V gene are SGHVS and FNYEAQ. The CDR3 DNA reads as TGTGCCAGCAGCTTAGAAATTAGCGGGAGTTATAATGAGCAGTTCTTC. It specifies CASSLEISGSYNEQFF. Based on the CDR3 plus reference TRBV7-6 and TRBJ2-1, the full variable domain is GAGVSQSPRYKVTKRGQDVALRCDPISGHVSLYWYRQALGQGPEFLTYFNYEAQQDKSGLPNDRFSAERPEGSISTLTIQRTEQRDSAMYRCASSLEISGSYNEQFFGPGTRLTVL.

This clonotype is classed as medium-sized. Found in a library prepared for alpha chains, this beta chain is an off-target read, and its abundance has little meaning. This sequence joins TRBV2 and TRBJ2-7, with D hard to call. Trimming shortened V by 5 bases and J by 0 bases, and 11 bases separated the two germline ends. The CDR3 totals 14 residues. The V gene's germline CDR1 is SNHLY and CDR2 FYNNEI. This CDR3 is CASSWVASSYEQYF. The DNA for the CDR3 is TGTGCCAGCAGTTGGGTCGCCAGCTCCTACGAGCAGTACTTC.

This clonotype showed up many times. This beta chain slipped into a library made for alpha chains as a stray read, so its size is not meaningful. DNA for the CDR3: TGTGCCAGCAGCTTCCAGAGCAGCAACTATGGCTACACCTTC. Translated: CASSFQSSNYGYTF. The rearrangement links TRBV3-1 to TRBJ1-2; D is ambiguous. Germline loops: CDR1 LGHDT, CDR2 YNNKEL (reference sequence). Trimming left V 5 bases short and J 2 bases short, with 12 bases between. This CDR3 comprises 14 residues.

This clonotype was counted ten times or more. As an off-target read in a library built for alpha chains, this beta chain has a frequency of little significance. This rearrangement joins TRBV6-2 or TRBV6-3 to TRBJ2-5, with D maybe TRBD1 (6 bases). Germline CDR1 and CDR2: MNHEY and SVGEGT. This CDR3 region has 14 residues. The ends were cut back, 4 bases at V and 8 bases at J, with 17 bases in the middle. CDR3 in amino acids: CASSLLAGTRTQYF. The CDR3 DNA is TGTGCCAGCAGTTTACTCGCTGGGACACGAACCCAGTACTTC.

By share, this clonotype ranks as medium-sized. The library was prepared for alpha chains; this beta chain is a stray read, so its frequency means little. The V and J genes are TRBV12-3 or TRBV12-4 and TRBJ2-2; D remains unclear. Trimming stripped 3 bases from V and 7 bases from J, with 9 bases between. The CDR3 runs 13 residues. The CDR3 here is CASSFRINGELFF. CDR3 nucleotides: TGTGCCAGCAGTTTCCGTATTAACGGGGAGCTGTTTTTT.

This clonotype occurred a few times. This beta chain appears as a stray read in a library generated for alpha chains; its size is not informative. The V and J genes are TRBV3-1 and TRBJ2-7; D is ambiguous. This CDR3 spans 12 amino acids. Trimming removed 2 bases from V and 3 bases from J, with 5 bases in between. Germline V CDR1 and CDR2: LGHDT, YNNKEL (reference sequence). CDR3 bases: TGTGCCAGCAGCCAACAAGACTACGAGCAGTACTTC. Amino acids: CASSQQDYEQYF.

This clonotype has a count of ten or more. With the library built for alpha chains, this beta chain is off target and its frequency is not meaningful. The genes are TRBV27 and TRBJ1-5, with 7 bases aligning to TRBD1. V shed 3 bases, J shed 0 bases, and the junction held 8 bases outside the gene matches. The CDR3 contains 17 residues. The germline V gene has CDR1 MNHEY and CDR2 SMNVEV (reference sequence). The CDR3 region is CASSFQGTALSNQPQHF. CDR3 bases: TGTGCCAGCAGTTTTCAAGGGACAGCTCTTAGCAATCAGCCCCAGCATTTT.

This clonotype was counted many times. This beta chain is an off-target read within a library intended for alpha chains, so its frequency means little. The chain links TRBV7-8 to TRBJ1-1; D may be TRBD1 (6 bases). The V end was cut by 5 bases, the J end by 10 bases, with 17 bases between. This CDR3 is built from 13 residues. Per the germline V gene, CDR1 is SGHVS and CDR2 is FQNEAQ. The CDR3 bases are TGTGCCAGCAGCGTAACCAGGGGAGATAGAGCTTTCTTT. This translates into CASSVTRGDRAFF. The full variable domain, with the rest looked up from reference TRBV7-8 and TRBJ1-1, is GAGVSQSPRYKVAKRGQDVALRCDPISGHVSLFWYQQALGQGPEFLTYFQNEAQLDKSGLPSDRFFAERPEGSVSTLKIQRTQQEDSAVYLCASSVTRGDRAFFGQGTRLTVV.

In its sample, this clonotype was seen many times. Because the library targeted alpha chains, this beta chain is an off-target read whose size means little. The genes are TRBV20-1 and TRBJ2-5, with no clear D. CDR1 and CDR2 (germline): DFQATT, SNEGSKA (reference sequence). The V gene lost 2 bases and the J gene lost 1 base, with 5 bases spanning the gap. This CDR3 spans 12 amino acids. The CDR3 bases are TGCAGTGCTAGACAGACCCAAGAGACCCAGTACTTC. This encodes CSARQTQETQYF.

In this sample, this clonotype turned up many times. This beta chain is an unintended read in a library built for alpha chains; its size means little. The chain carries TRBV18 and TRBJ1-1, with 7 bases that match TRBD1. The length of the CDR3 is 14 residues. Germline V CDR1 and CDR2: KGHSH, LQKENI. After removal of 2 bases from V and 8 bases from J, the junction contained 8 bases not matched to a gene. The CDR3 sequence is CASSPARGSWEAFF. The CDR3 nucleotides are TGTGCCAGCTCACCAGCCAGGGGGTCTTGGGAAGCTTTCTTT.

A few counts support this clonotype. As an off-target read in a library built for alpha chains, this beta chain has a frequency of little significance. The rearrangement uses TRBV28 and TRBJ2-5, with D perhaps matching TRBD2 (5 bases). From germline, CDR1 is MDHEN and CDR2 SYDVKM. With 2 bases removed from V and 2 bases from J, the gap between germline ends came to 12 bases. The CDR3 runs 15 residues. The CDR3 loop is CASSLVSGNQETQYF. Here the CDR3 DNA reads TGTGCCAGCAGTTTAGTGAGCGGCAATCAAGAGACCCAGTACTTC.